These 10 T cell receptor beta chains came from one sample sequenced in a study of blood T cell repertoires in COVID-19. TCRdb's copy holds only in-frame clones and misses some; the assay was immunoSEQ multiplex PCR. The sample records about 76,000 clones, about 90% being singletons. Source material: peripheral blood. These receptors were obtained from a human donor in a cohort sampled during active COVID-19.

This chain links TRBV27 with TRBJ1-2, with D perhaps matching TRBD1 (6 bases). This CDR3 has 15 amino acids. Between the trimmed V and J ends, which lost 5 bases and 4 bases, there was a span of 17 bases. Germline values: CDR1 MNHEY, CDR2 SMNVEV (reference sequence). The CDR3 bases are TGTGCCAGCAGTCGAGGACAGTTTACGAGCTATGGCTACACCTTC. Its translation is CASSRGQFTSYGYTF.

This chain joins TRBV24-1 and TRBJ2-1; TRBD2 is a possible D gene (5 bases). The CDR3 has 14 amino acids. Germline V gene sequence: CDR1 KGHDR, CDR2 SFDVKD. The germline V and J ends were trimmed by 4 bases and 6 bases, with 12 bases remaining between them. DNA for the CDR3: TGTGCCACCAGTGACCCCCGAGGGTCCAATGAGCAGTTCTTC. Residues: CATSDPRGSNEQFF.

This chain connects TRBV19 to TRBJ2-7; D may be TRBD1 (6 bases). Trimming took 6 bases from V and 6 from J, leaving 21 bases between them. CDR1 is LNHDA and CDR2 is SQIVND in the germline V gene (reference sequence). The CDR3 is 15 amino acids. CDR3 region: CASSPSWTVGTEQYF. The CDR3 DNA follows: TGTGCCAGTAGCCCTTCTTGGACAGTTGGGACCGAGCAGTACTTC.

This chain connects TRBV10-3 to TRBJ2-7, with D maybe TRBD2 (6 bases). V was cut by 6 bases and J by 4 bases, with 16 bases left in between. The length of the CDR3 is 14 residues. The germline gives CDR1 ENHRY, CDR2 SYGVKD. The CDR3 DNA follows: TGTGCCATCAGCCCCGGAGGGGTTTTGTACGAGCAGTACTTC. Amino acids: CAISPGGVLYEQYF.

The V and J genes are TRBV7-2 and TRBJ2-3, with 11 bases that match TRBD2. V was clipped by 5 bases and J by 6 bases; unmatched bases: 10. CDR1 SGHTA and CDR2 FQGNSA come from the germline V gene. This CDR3 comprises 16 residues. In nucleotides, the CDR3 is TGTGCCAGCAGCAAAATAGCGGGGGGGGTTTTGGATACGCAGTATTTT. It is translated as CASSKIAGGVLDTQYF. The full variable domain, with the rest looked up from reference TRBV7-2 and TRBJ2-3, is GAGVSQSPSNKVTEKGKDVELRCDPISGHTALYWYRQSLGQGLEFLIYFQGNSAPDKSGLPSDRFSAERTGGSVSTLTIQRTQQEDSAVYLCASSKIAGGVLDTQYFGPGTRLTVL.

V is TRBV3-1 (or the pseudogene TRBV3-2) and J is TRBJ2-3, with TRBD2 identical over 16 bases. The CDR3 is made up of 20 amino acids. Germline V gene lookup returns CDR1 LGHDT and CDR2 YNNKEL (reference sequence). Losses at the gene ends were 2 bases for V and 2 bases for J; bases not matched to a gene: 10. CDR3 DNA: TGTGCCAGCAGCCAAAGGGGACTAGCGGGGGGGGAAAGTCTCACAGATACGCAGTATTTT. This codes for CASSQRGLAGGESLTDTQYF.

The chain carries TRBV19 and TRBJ1-5; 7 nucleotides line up with TRBD1. This CDR3 has 15 amino acids. Trimming removed 7 bases from V and 6 bases from J; junction bases left unmatched: 12. The V gene's germline CDR1 is LNHDA and CDR2 SQIVND (reference sequence). CDR3 DNA sequence: TGTGCCAGTACCCTCTTAACAGGGGCAGGTCAGCCCCAGCATTTT. It encodes CASTLLTGAGQPQHF.

The V and J genes are TRBV6-5 and TRBJ2-2, with D tentatively TRBD1 (6 bases). Trimming cost V 6 bases and J 1 base, with 9 bases left between them. The germline CDR1 and CDR2 sequences are MNHEY and SVGAGI. The CDR3 is 14 residues long. CDR3 loop: CASSLQGNTGELFF. CDR3 in DNA: TGTGCCAGCAGCCTACAGGGGAACACCGGGGAGCTGTTTTTT.

The rearrangement uses TRBV6-4 and TRBJ2-7; 7 nucleotides line up with TRBD2. V trimming: 0 bases; J trimming: 0 bases; junction bases outside the gene matches: 2. The CDR3 sequence is 15 residues long. Germline CDR1 and CDR2: MRHNA and SNTAGT. In DNA form, the CDR3 reads TGTGCCAGCAGTGACTCAGCGGGGAGCTCCTACGAGCAGTACTTC. It specifies CASSDSAGSSYEQYF.

V usage is TRBV7-9 and J usage is TRBJ2-3, with a tentative D call TRBD1 (6 bases). This CDR3 spans 15 amino acids. CDR1 and CDR2 from the germline V gene are SEHNR and FQNEAQ (reference sequence). The V end was cut by 3 bases, the J end by 0 bases, with 10 bases between. DNA for the CDR3: TGTGCCAGCAGCTTTCGGGGACAAAGCACAGATACGCAGTATTTT. It specifies CASSFRGQSTDTQYF. Full variable domain (missing parts from reference TRBV7-9 and TRBJ2-3): DTGVSQNPRHKITKRGQNVTFRCDPISEHNRLYWYRQTLGQGPEFLTYFQNEAQLEKSRLLSDRFSAERPKGSFSTLEIQRTEQGDSAMYLCASSFRGQSTDTQYFGPGTRLTVL.